These 20 T cell receptor beta chains were sequenced from one sample in a study of molecular identifiers for immune sequencing clone quantification. MiXCR, applied by TCRdb to the PCR reads, yields one record per CDR3 protein. Of approximately 680,000 distinct CDR3 sequences listed, about 25% were seen once; the top ten hold 0.7% to 0.95%. Sample: naive CD8+ T cells from blood, with Jurkat cell RNA spiked in. Sample subset: FACS-sorted CD8+CD4-CCR7+CD45RA+ naive T cells. The receptors shown here come from a human donor in good health. Some libraries in this study had Jurkat cell RNA spiked in.

This clonotype was counted at least ten times. The V and J genes are TRBV24-1 and TRBJ2-7; D ambiguous. The ends were cut back, 0 bases at V and 6 bases at J, with 2 bases in the middle. Germline lookup yields CDR1 KGHDR and CDR2 SFDVKD. The CDR3 extends over 11 amino acids. The CDR3 DNA is TGTGCCACCAGTGATTTGGGCGAGCAGTACTTC. This sequence encodes CATSDLGEQYF.

At least ten counts were recorded for this clonotype. This chain connects TRBV6-2 or TRBV6-3 to TRBJ1-1; the D gene is possibly TRBD1 (5 bases). The V gene's germline CDR1 is MNHEY and CDR2 SVGEGT. This CDR3 spans 13 amino acids. Trimming left V 4 bases short and J 0 bases short, with 6 bases between. In DNA form, the CDR3 reads TGTGCCAGCAGTTGGGGGGTGAACACTGAAGCTTTCTTT. It specifies CASSWGVNTEAFF.

A remark on this clonotype: In this CDR3 the conserved last residue, phenylalanine or tryptophan, is missing, so a read error is likely. The chain joins TRBV13 to TRBJ2-5; D remains unclear. Germline CDR1 reads PRHDT; CDR2 reads FYEKMQ (reference sequence). This CDR3 region has 14 residues. The CDR3 coding sequence is TGTGCCAGCGGCTTGAGGATCCAACAAGAGACCCAGTACCTC. This encodes CASGLRIQQETQYL.

This clonotype was counted many times. This chain's CDR3 is CASSPGPRTDTQYF. In DNA form, the CDR3 reads TGTGCCAGCAGCCCCGGACCACGCACAGATACGCAGTATTTT. The V call is TRBV7-2, the J call TRBJ2-3; D is ambiguous. CDR3 size: 14 residues. CDR1 and CDR2 from the germline V gene are SGHTA and FQGNSA. Between the trimmed V and J ends, which lost 5 bases and 1 base, there was a span of 10 bases.

On this clonotype itself: A read error may be the cause here, since a much bigger clone is one base away. V gene TRBV6-2 or TRBV6-3 combines with J gene TRBJ2-6; weak D call: TRBD1 (5 bases). Germline CDR1 and CDR2: MNHEY and SVGEGT. CDR3 length: 18 residues. The CDR3 DNA reads as TGTGCCAGCAATGAACCCGGGCCAAACCTCTCTGGGGCCAACGTCCTGCCTTTC. This translates into CASNEPGPNLSGANVLPF.

A word on this clonotype: One end of the junction varies from germline; a read error may be responsible. The chain joins TRBV6-4 to TRBJ2-7; no definite D call. The length of the CDR3 is 14 residues. Germline V gene lookup returns CDR1 MRHNA and CDR2 SNTAGT. CDR3 DNA: TGTGCCAGCAGTGACTCGATTCTGCAGATCACAGATAACTTC. Amino acids: CASSDSILQITDNF.

V usage is TRBV6-5 and J usage is TRBJ2-1; 7 bases line up with TRBD2. V trimming: 0 bases; J trimming: 2 bases; junction bases outside the gene matches: 13. This CDR3 comprises 19 residues. CDR1 and CDR2 (germline): MNHEY, SVGAGI. The chain's CDR3 is CASSYSIDRGGLAYNEQFF. DNA for the CDR3: TGTGCCAGCAGTTACTCGATAGATCGAGGTGGACTAGCCTACAATGAGCAGTTCTTC.

Only a few counts were recorded for this clonotype. The V gene is TRBV15, the J gene TRBJ1-5; no definite D call. The V end was cut by 8 bases, the J end by 1 base, with 9 bases between. The CDR3 is 13 residues long. Germline V gene sequence: CDR1 LNHNV, CDR2 YYDKDF (reference sequence). CDR3 nucleotide sequence: TGTGCCACCCAGGAGCGAAGCAATCAGCCCCAGCATTTT. Its protein is CATQERSNQPQHF.

The DNA for the CDR3 is TGTGCCTGGAGTGCTCAGTCGTATGGCTACACCTTC. Translating gives CAWSAQSYGYTF. The genes are TRBV30 and TRBJ1-2; D remains ambiguous. Trimming took off 1 base at V and 5 bases at J, with 8 bases between the two ends. From germline, CDR1 is GTSNPN and CDR2 SVGIG (reference sequence). The CDR3 consists of 12 residues.

The chain joins TRBV6-5 to TRBJ1-4; D is unclear. CDR3 length: 13 residues. The V gene's germline CDR1 is MNHEY and CDR2 SVGAGI. Trimming left V 3 bases short and J 7 bases short, with 9 bases between. This CDR3 is CASSYEGGEKLFF. The CDR3 DNA reads as TGTGCCAGCAGTTATGAGGGAGGTGAAAAACTGTTTTTT.

Details on this clonotype: The final CDR3 position lacks the conserved phenylalanine or tryptophan, pointing to a likely read error. J is TRBJ2-7 and V is TRBV20-1; the match to TRBD1 covers 10 bases. The CDR3 has 12 amino acids. Looked up from germline, CDR1 is DFQATT and CDR2 is SNEGSKA (reference sequence). The trim removed 5 bases at V and 4 bases at J, leaving 2 bases unmatched. As DNA, the CDR3 is TGCAGTGCTGGGGACAGGGGTTACGAGCAGTACCTC. It yields the protein CSAGDRGYEQYL.

This clonotype turned up a few times. The chain links TRBV30 to TRBJ1-1; D ambiguous. The V gene's germline CDR1 is GTSNPN and CDR2 SVGIG (reference sequence). This CDR3 spans 11 amino acids. The V and J ends lost 4 bases and 5 bases respectively, with 8 bases between them. The CDR3 coding sequence is TGTGCCTGGATGTCGAGAACTGAAGCTTTCTTT. This gives the protein CAWMSRTEAFF.

This clonotype has just a few counts. V and J are TRBV4-3 and TRBJ2-1, with 7 bases that match TRBD2. Trimming cost V 3 bases and J 9 bases; bases outside gene matches: 17. Germline CDR1 is LGHNA and CDR2 is YSLEER. The CDR3 extends over 17 amino acids. DNA of the CDR3: TGCGCCAGCAGCCACGGGGCCGGGCGGGGGTACGAGCCTGAGCAGTTCTTC. Encoded protein: CASSHGAGRGYEPEQFF.

In its sample, this clonotype was seen once. This chain's CDR3 is CAWSVLASSYNEQFF. CDR3 DNA: TGTGCCTGGAGTGTTCTAGCGAGCTCCTACAATGAGCAGTTCTTC. The chain employs TRBV30 and TRBJ2-1; TRBD2 is a possible D gene (6 bases). The germline V and J ends were trimmed by 0 bases and 0 bases, with 9 bases remaining between them. Per the germline V gene, CDR1 is GTSNPN and CDR2 is SVGIG (reference sequence). CDR3 length: 15 residues.

The table lists this clonotype with a few counts. The V call is TRBV30, the J call TRBJ1-5; no clear D gene. The CDR3 loop spans 12 amino acids. Between the trimmed V and J ends, which lost 4 bases and 7 bases, there was a span of 11 bases. Germline V gives CDR1 GTSNPN, CDR2 SVGIG (reference sequence). The CDR3 DNA reads as TGTGCCTGGACAGCGGGCGGGCAGCCCCAGCATTTT. This encodes CAWTAGGQPQHF. The full variable domain, completed using reference TRBV30 and TRBJ1-5, is SQTIHQWPATLVQPVGSPLSLECTVEGTSNPNLYWYRQAAGRGLQLLFYSVGIGQISSEVPQNLSASRPQDRQFILSSKKLLLSDSGFYLCAWTAGGQPQHFGDGTRLSIL.

This clonotype was found a few times. The rearrangement links TRBV7-9 to TRBJ2-6; 9 nucleotides line up with TRBD1. Germline CDR1 reads SEHNR; CDR2 reads FQNEAQ (reference sequence). The junction had 5 bases not matched to a gene; V was cut back by 2 bases and J by 0 bases. The CDR3 is made up of 18 amino acids. The CDR3 here is CASSLSTGGYSGANVLTF. In nucleotides, the CDR3 is TGTGCCAGCAGCTTATCGACAGGGGGGTACTCTGGGGCCAACGTCCTGACTTTC.

This clonotype was observed many times. The chain is built from TRBV13 and TRBJ2-6; a weak D match, TRBD2 (7 bases). The CDR3 runs to 18 residues. V was trimmed by 2 bases and J by 4 bases, leaving 18 bases between them. Germline CDR1 is PRHDT and CDR2 is FYEKMQ (reference sequence). The CDR3 is CASSLSLNGGQGANVLTF. CDR3 DNA: TGTGCCAGCAGCTTATCGCTAAACGGGGGGCAAGGGGCCAACGTCCTGACTTTC.

This clonotype has a handful of counts. The rearrangement uses TRBV30 and TRBJ1-1; D may be TRBD1 (6 bases). In germline, CDR1 is GTSNPN, CDR2 SVGIG (reference sequence). V lost 1 base, J lost 4 bases, and 19 bases lay in between. The CDR3 is made up of 16 amino acids. The CDR3 region is CAWSGLGAGDGTEAFF. The CDR3, as DNA: TGTGCCTGGAGTGGTCTAGGGGCAGGGGATGGCACTGAAGCTTTCTTT.

The rearrangement joins TRBV7-9 to TRBJ2-3; 11 bases fit TRBD2. CDR3 length equals 18 residues. Unmatched junction bases numbered 10, after V lost 3 bases and J lost 2 bases. The germline CDR1 and CDR2 sequences are SEHNR and FQNEAQ (reference sequence). CDR3 nucleotides: TGTGCCAGCAGCTTGAGTGGTCTTAGCGGGAGGGCCACAGATACGCAGTATTTT. It translates to CASSLSGLSGRATDTQYF.

Comment on this clonotype: A read error is possible here, since a much larger clone lies one base away. The rearrangement joins TRBV28 to TRBJ2-1, with D tentatively TRBD1 or TRBD2 (6 bases each). The CDR3 has 15 amino acids. CDR1 and CDR2 (germline): MDHEN, SYDVKM. Trimming left V 4 bases short and J 10 bases short, with 20 bases between. CDR3 amino acids: CASSSSDGGLREQFF. CDR3 sequence (DNA): TGTGCCAGCAGTTCCTCGGATGGGGGGCTGAGGGAGCAGTTCTTC.